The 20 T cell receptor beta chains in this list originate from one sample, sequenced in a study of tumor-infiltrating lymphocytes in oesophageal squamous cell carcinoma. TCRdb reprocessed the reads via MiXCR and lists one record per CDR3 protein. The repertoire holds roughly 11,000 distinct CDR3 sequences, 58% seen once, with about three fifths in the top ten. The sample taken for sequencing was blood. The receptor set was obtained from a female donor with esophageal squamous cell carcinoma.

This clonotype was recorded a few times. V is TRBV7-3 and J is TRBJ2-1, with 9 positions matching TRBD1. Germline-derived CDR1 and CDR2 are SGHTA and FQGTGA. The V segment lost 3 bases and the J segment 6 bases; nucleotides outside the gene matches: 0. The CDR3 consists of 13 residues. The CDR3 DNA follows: TGTGCCAGCAGCTTGGACAGGGGCAATGAGCAGTTCTTC. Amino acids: CASSLDRGNEQFF.

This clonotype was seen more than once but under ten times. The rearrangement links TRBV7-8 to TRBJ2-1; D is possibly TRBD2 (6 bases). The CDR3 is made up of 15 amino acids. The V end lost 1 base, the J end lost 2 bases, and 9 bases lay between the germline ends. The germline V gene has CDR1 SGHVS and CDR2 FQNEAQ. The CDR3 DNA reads TGTGCCAGCAGCTTAGTGACTAGTCCCTACAATGAGCAGTTCTTC. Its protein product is CASSLVTSPYNEQFF.

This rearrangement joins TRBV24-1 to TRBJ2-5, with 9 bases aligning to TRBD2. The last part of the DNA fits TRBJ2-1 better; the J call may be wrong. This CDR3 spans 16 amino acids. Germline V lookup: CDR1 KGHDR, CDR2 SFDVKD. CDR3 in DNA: TGTGCCACCAGTGGGGGTTGGGCTAGCGGGATCAATGAGCAGTTCTTC. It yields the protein CATSGGWASGINEQFF.

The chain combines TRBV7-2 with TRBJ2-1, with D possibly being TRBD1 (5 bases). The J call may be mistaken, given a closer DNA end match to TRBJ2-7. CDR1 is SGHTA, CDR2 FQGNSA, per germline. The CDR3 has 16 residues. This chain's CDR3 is CASSRTTVQSSYEQYF. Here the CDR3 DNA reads TGTGCCAGCAGCCGAACGACAGTACAGAGCTCCTACGAGCAGTACTTC.

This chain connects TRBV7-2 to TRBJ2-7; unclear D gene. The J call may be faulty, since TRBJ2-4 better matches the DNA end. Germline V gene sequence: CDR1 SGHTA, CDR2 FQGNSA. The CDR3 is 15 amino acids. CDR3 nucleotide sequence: TGTGCCAGCAGCTCACTGGACGTAAGTTGGCACATTCAGTACTTC. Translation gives CASSSLDVSWHIQYF.

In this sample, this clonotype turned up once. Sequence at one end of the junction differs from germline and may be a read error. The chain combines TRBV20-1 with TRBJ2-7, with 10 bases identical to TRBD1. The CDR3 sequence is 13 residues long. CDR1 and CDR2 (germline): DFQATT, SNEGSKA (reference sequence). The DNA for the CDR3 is TGCAGTGCTCGTCCGGGACAGGGGTTTGCGCAGACCTTC. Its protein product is CSARPGQGFAQTF.

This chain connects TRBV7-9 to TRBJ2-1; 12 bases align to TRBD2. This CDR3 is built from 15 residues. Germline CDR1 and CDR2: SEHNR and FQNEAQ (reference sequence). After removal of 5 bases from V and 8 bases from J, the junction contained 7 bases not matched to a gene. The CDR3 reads CASSLRLAGEDEQFF. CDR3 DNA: TGTGCCAGCAGCCTCCGACTAGCGGGAGAGGATGAGCAGTTCTTC.

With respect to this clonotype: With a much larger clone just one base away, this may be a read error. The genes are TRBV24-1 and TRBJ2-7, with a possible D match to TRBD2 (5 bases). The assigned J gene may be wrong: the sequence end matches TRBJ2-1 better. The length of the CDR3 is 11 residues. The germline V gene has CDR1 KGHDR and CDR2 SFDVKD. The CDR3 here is CATGEGYEQFF. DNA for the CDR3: TGTGCCACTGGAGAGGGCTACGAGCAGTTCTTC.

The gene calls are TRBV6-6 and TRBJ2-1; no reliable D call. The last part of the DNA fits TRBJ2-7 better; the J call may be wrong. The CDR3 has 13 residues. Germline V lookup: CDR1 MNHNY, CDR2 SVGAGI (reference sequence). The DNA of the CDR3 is TGTGCCAGCAGTTACAGCGTATCCTACGAGCAGTACTTC. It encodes CASSYSVSYEQYF.

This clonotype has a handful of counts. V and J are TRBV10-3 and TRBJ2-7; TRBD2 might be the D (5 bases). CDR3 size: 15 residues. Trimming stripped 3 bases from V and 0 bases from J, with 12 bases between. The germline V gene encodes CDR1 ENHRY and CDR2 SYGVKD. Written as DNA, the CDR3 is TGTGCCATCAGTGACACGGGAACCAGCTCCTACGAGCAGTACTTC. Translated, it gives CAISDTGTSSYEQYF.

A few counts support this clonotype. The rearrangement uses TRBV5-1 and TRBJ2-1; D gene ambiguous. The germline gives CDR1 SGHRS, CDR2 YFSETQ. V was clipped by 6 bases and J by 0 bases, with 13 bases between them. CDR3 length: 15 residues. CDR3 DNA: TGCGCCAGCACCCCGGTGAAGAGCTCCTACAATGAGCAGTTCTTC. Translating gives CASTPVKSSYNEQFF.

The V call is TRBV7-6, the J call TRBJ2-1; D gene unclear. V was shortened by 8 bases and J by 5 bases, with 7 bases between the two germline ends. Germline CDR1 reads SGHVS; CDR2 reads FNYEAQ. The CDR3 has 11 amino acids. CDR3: CASVRDNEQFF. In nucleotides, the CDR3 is TGTGCCAGCGTACGGGACAATGAGCAGTTCTTC.

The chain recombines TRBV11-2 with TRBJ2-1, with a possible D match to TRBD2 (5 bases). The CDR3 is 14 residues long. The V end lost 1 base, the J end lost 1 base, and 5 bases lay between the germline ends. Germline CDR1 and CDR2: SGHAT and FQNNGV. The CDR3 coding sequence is TGTGCCAGCAGCTTAGCGGGATCCTACAATGAGCAGTTCTTC. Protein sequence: CASSLAGSYNEQFF.

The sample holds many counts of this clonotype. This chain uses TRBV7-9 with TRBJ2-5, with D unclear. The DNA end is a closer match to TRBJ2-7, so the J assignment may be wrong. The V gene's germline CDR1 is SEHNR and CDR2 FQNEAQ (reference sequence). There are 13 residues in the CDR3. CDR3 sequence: CASSPMGNYEQYF. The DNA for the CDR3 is TGTGCCAGCAGCCCCATGGGTAATTACGAGCAGTACTTC.

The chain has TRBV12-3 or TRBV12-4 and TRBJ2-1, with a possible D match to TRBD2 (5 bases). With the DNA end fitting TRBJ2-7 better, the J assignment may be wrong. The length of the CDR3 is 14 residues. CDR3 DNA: TGTGCCAGCAGTTTAACCGGGGACTCCTACGAGCAGTACTTC. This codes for CASSLTGDSYEQYF.

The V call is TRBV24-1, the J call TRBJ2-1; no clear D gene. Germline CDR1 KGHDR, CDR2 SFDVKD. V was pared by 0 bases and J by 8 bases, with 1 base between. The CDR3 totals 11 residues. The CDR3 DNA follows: TGTGCCACCAGTGATTTGGATGAGCAGTTCTTC. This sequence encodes CATSDLDEQFF.

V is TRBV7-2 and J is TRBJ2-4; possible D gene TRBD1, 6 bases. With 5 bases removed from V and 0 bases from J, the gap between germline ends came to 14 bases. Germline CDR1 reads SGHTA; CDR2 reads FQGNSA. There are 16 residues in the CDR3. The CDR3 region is CASSLNRAVAKNIQYF. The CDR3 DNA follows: TGTGCCAGCAGCCTTAACAGGGCGGTAGCCAAAAACATTCAGTACTTC.

Here the CDR3 DNA reads TGTGCCAGCAGCCCCCCCGGGACCCCTAAGGCAACCCAGTACTTC. Amino acids: CASSPPGTPKATQYF. This sequence joins TRBV11-2 and TRBJ2-3; D assignment may be TRBD1 or TRBD2 (5 bases each). The tail of the sequence fits TRBJ2-5 better, so the J call may be wrong. The CDR3 extends over 15 amino acids. Per the germline V gene, CDR1 is SGHAT and CDR2 is FQNNGV.

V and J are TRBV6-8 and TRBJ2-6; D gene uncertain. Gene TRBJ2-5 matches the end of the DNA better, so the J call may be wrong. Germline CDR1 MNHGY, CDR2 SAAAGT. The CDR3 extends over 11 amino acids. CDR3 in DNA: TGTGCCAGCAGTTACTTTGAGACCCAGTACTTC. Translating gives CASSYFETQYF.

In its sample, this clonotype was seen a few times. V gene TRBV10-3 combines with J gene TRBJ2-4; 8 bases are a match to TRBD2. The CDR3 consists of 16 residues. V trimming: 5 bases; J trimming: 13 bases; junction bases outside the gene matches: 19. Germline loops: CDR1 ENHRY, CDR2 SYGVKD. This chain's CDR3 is CAISTGTRENYNEQYF. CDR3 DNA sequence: TGTGCCATCAGTACCGGGACTAGGGAGAATTACAATGAGCAGTACTTC.